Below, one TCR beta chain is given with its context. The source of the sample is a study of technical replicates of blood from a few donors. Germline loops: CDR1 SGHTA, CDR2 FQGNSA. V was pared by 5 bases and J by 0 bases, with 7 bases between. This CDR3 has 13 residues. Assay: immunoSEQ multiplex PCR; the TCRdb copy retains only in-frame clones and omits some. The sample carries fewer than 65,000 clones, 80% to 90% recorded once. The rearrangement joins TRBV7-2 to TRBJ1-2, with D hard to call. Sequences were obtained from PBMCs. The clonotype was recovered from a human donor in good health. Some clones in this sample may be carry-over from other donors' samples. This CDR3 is CASSHPANYGYTF. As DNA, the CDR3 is TGTGCCAGCAGCCACCCAGCTAACTATGGCTACACCTTC.